The 26 T cell receptor beta chains presented below share a single source sample, sequenced in a study of T-cell reconstitution after alpha-beta-depleted transplantation in children. Molecular barcoding with unique molecular identifiers was used for the TCRbeta library. TCRdb re-called the PCR reads through MiXCR, storing one row per CDR3 protein. The sample lists almost 250,000 distinct CDR3 sequences, more than 20% occurring once. The source was PBMCs, collected before TCRalphabeta/CD19-depleted stem cell transplant. The receptors here all came from a girl aged 2 to 9 with Fanconi anemia, due to receive a stem cell transplant.

On this clonotype: A much larger clone lies a single base off, so this may be a read error. This CDR3 is CSVQSSANTGERFF. The CDR3 DNA reads as TGCAGCGTTCAATCGTCAGCTAACACCGGGGAGCGGTTTTTT. V usage is TRBV29-1 and J usage is TRBJ2-2; TRBD2 might be the D (5 bases). Germline V gene lookup returns CDR1 SQVTM and CDR2 ANQGSEA. This CDR3 spans 14 amino acids.

This clonotype came up many times. The gene calls are TRBV27 and TRBJ2-6, with D unresolved. V lost 10 bases and J lost 0, with 10 bases in between. This CDR3 is built from 14 residues. Germline-derived CDR1 and CDR2 are MNHEY and SMNVEV (reference sequence). Here the CDR3 DNA reads TGTGCCACACGCCCGTCCTCTGGGGCCAACGTCCTGACTTTC. Translating gives CATRPSSGANVLTF.

This clonotype has only a few counts. CDR3 in DNA: TGTGCCAGCAGTGAGGTGCGGGCTGAGACCCAGTACTTC. It translates to CASSEVRAETQYF. J is TRBJ2-5 and V is TRBV2; a possible D gene is TRBD2 (5 bases). In germline, CDR1 is SNHLY, CDR2 FYNNEI. V was pared by 3 bases and J by 5 bases, with 10 bases between. The CDR3 totals 13 residues.

This clonotype was observed a handful of times. V and J are TRBV30 and TRBJ1-1; D possibly corresponds to TRBD1 (6 bases). CDR1 GTSNPN and CDR2 SVGIG come from the germline V gene (reference sequence). The CDR3 runs 14 residues. V was pared by 0 bases and J by 5 bases, with 13 bases between. Written as DNA, the CDR3 is TGTGCCTGGAGTGTCCACCTTGACAGGACTGAAGCTTTCTTT. Amino acid sequence: CAWSVHLDRTEAFF.

In its sample, this clonotype was seen a few times. The genes are TRBV9 and TRBJ2-1; D is possibly TRBD2 (6 bases). The length of the CDR3 is 16 residues. V lost 0 bases to trimming and J lost 0 bases, with 10 bases between them. Germline V gene sequence: CDR1 SGDLS, CDR2 YYNGEE. The CDR3 spells CASSVGEDFSYNEQFF. The CDR3 bases are TGTGCCAGCAGCGTAGGGGAGGACTTCTCCTACAATGAGCAGTTCTTC.

This clonotype was detected ten times or more. V usage is TRBV29-1 and J usage is TRBJ2-3; D perhaps matches TRBD2 (5 bases). This CDR3 has 12 amino acids. Trimming left V 6 bases short and J 2 bases short, with 9 bases between. Germline CDR1 is SQVTM and CDR2 is ANQGSEA. The CDR3 sequence: CSVGETTDTQYF. DNA for the CDR3: TGCAGCGTCGGGGAAACCACAGATACGCAGTATTTT.

In its sample, this clonotype was seen many times. This chain links TRBV29-1 with TRBJ1-1; D possibly corresponds to TRBD1 (5 bases). In germline, CDR1 is SQVTM, CDR2 ANQGSEA. Between the trimmed V and J ends, which lost 1 base and 1 base, there was a span of 10 bases. This CDR3 has 14 residues. DNA of the CDR3: TGCAGCGTTGAAGGTAGACAGAAGAACACTGAAGCTTTCTTT. This codes for CSVEGRQKNTEAFF. The variable domain in full, with the rest retrieved from reference TRBV29-1 and TRBJ1-1, is SAVISQKPSRDICQRGTSLTIQCQVDSQVTMMFWYRQQPGQSLTLIATANQGSEATYESGFVIDKFPISRPNLTFSTLTVSNMSPEDSSIYLCSVEGRQKNTEAFFGQGTRLTVV.

With respect to this clonotype: Compared with germline, one end of the junction differs, possibly owing to a read error. J is TRBJ2-3 and V is TRBV20-1; the D is unclear. The CDR3 totals 14 residues. CDR1 DFQATT and CDR2 SNEGSKA come from the germline V gene (reference sequence). CDR3 sequence reads: CSARGYSPPDTQYF. CDR3 DNA sequence: TGCAGTGCCAGAGGATACTCTCCGCCAGATACGCAGTATTTT.

This clonotype was observed many times. The genes are TRBV15 and TRBJ2-1; TRBD2 aligns across 7 bases. This CDR3 region has 16 residues. J was trimmed by 2 bases and V by 1 base; bases with no gene match: 5. Germline CDR1 and CDR2: LNHNV and YYDKDF (reference sequence). Written as DNA, the CDR3 is TGTGCCACCAGCAGAGGGGTAGCGGGTCCCTACAATGAGCAGTTCTTC. Translation: CATSRGVAGPYNEQFF.

V is TRBV10-3 and J is TRBJ1-2; the match to TRBD1 covers 8 bases. CDR1 and CDR2 from the germline V gene are ENHRY and SYGVKD. There are 13 residues in the CDR3. The V and J ends lost 8 bases and 4 bases, in that order; junction bases with no gene match: 6. This CDR3 reads CAIEGTGGYGYTF. The CDR3 DNA follows: TGTGCCATCGAAGGAACAGGGGGCTATGGCTACACCTTC.

The CDR3 region is CSVREGNRADTQYF. The CDR3 DNA reads as TGCAGTGTGCGGGAGGGCAATAGGGCAGATACGCAGTATTTT. V gene TRBV20-1 combines with J gene TRBJ2-3; 9 bases are a match to TRBD2. The trim removed 7 bases at V and 4 bases at J, leaving 9 bases unmatched. This CDR3 is 14 amino acids long. The germline V gene encodes CDR1 DFQATT and CDR2 SNEGSKA (reference sequence).

The chain is built from TRBV23-1 and TRBJ2-7; D not certain. TRBV23-1 is classed as an ORF, of uncertain function. The CDR3 totals 12 residues. Trimming removed 9 bases from V and 2 bases from J, with 11 bases in between. CDR3 protein: CASRFRTYEQYF. CDR3 DNA sequence: TGCGCCAGTAGATTTCGAACCTACGAGCAGTACTTC.

This clonotype was counted at least ten times. The chain is built from TRBV12-3 or TRBV12-4 and TRBJ2-1; D perhaps matches TRBD2 (6 bases). Trimming pared 8 bases from V and 8 bases from J, leaving 19 bases between. CDR3 length: 14 residues. CDR3 amino acids: CASGTRIGDDEQFF. For the CDR3, the DNA is TGTGCCAGCGGGACTCGGATCGGTGACGATGAGCAGTTCTTC.

This clonotype has ten or more counts. The V and J genes are TRBV12-3 or TRBV12-4 and TRBJ1-1, with 8 bases aligning to TRBD1. Trimming removed 6 bases from V and 1 base from J; junction bases left unmatched: 13. The CDR3 has 17 residues. Here the CDR3 reads CASRTATGGRGNTEAFF. The CDR3, as DNA: TGTGCCAGCAGAACCGCTACAGGGGGACGTGGGAACACTGAAGCTTTCTTT.

This clonotype was observed a handful of times. The chain joins TRBV6-1 to TRBJ1-2, with 7 bases lining up with TRBD1. CDR1 MNHNS and CDR2 SASEGT come from the germline V gene. The CDR3 has 12 residues. J was trimmed by 9 bases and V by 3 bases; bases with no gene match: 4. Written as DNA, the CDR3 is TGTGCCAGCAGTGATATGGGACAGCGCTACACCTTC. It specifies CASSDMGQRYTF.

V usage is TRBV18 and J usage is TRBJ2-7, with D possibly matching TRBD2 (6 bases). There are 15 residues in the CDR3. V was clipped by 2 bases and J by 3 bases, with 14 bases between them. Germline CDR1 and CDR2: KGHSH and LQKENI. The CDR3 sequence: CASSPSGTHLYEQYF. CDR3 nucleotide sequence: TGTGCCAGCTCACCATCCGGGACTCATCTCTACGAGCAGTACTTC.

This clonotype came up many times. V usage is TRBV12-3 or TRBV12-4 and J usage is TRBJ2-5; 10 bases align to TRBD2. The CDR3 length is 13 residues. V was pared by 8 bases and J by 5 bases, with 5 bases of the junction left unmatched. CDR3 DNA sequence: TGTGCCAGCCAAACTAGCGGGGACGAGACCCAGTACTTC. Protein product: CASQTSGDETQYF.

This clonotype has just one count. The chain carries TRBV7-2 and TRBJ2-2; 7 positions agree with TRBD1. Per germline, CDR1 SGHTA and CDR2 FQGNSA. CDR3 length: 17 amino acids. Trimming at V came to 2 bases and at J to 0 bases, leaving 6 bases not matched to a gene. The CDR3 reads CASSLSLTGANTGELFF. As DNA, the CDR3 is TGTGCCAGCAGCTTATCCTTAACAGGGGCGAACACCGGGGAGCTGTTTTTT. Variable domain in full (rest from reference TRBV7-2 and TRBJ2-2): GAGVSQSPSNKVTEKGKDVELRCDPISGHTALYWYRQSLGQGLEFLIYFQGNSAPDKSGLPSDRFSAERTGGSVSTLTIQRTQQEDSAVYLCASSLSLTGANTGELFFGEGSRLTVL.

The chain couples TRBV29-1 to TRBJ2-1, with D maybe TRBD1 (5 bases). The V gene's germline CDR1 is SQVTM and CDR2 ANQGSEA. The CDR3 runs to 14 residues. V lost 4 bases, J lost 5 bases, and 15 bases lay in between. CDR3 protein: CSVGLRGPNNEQFF. CDR3 bases: TGCAGCGTTGGTTTAAGGGGTCCCAACAATGAGCAGTTCTTC.

There are many counts of this clonotype. The chain carries TRBV29-1 and TRBJ2-7; TRBD1 agrees at 9 bases. This CDR3 is 15 amino acids long. V dropped 6 bases and J dropped 3; count of bases not matched to a gene: 12. The germline V gene encodes CDR1 SQVTM and CDR2 ANQGSEA. The CDR3 bases are TGCAGCGTGGATGGGGACAGGGCAAATGGCTACGAGCAGTACTTC. Translation gives CSVDGDRANGYEQYF.

The chain has TRBV28 and TRBJ1-5; D remains unclear. The CDR3 is made up of 13 amino acids. Trimming left V 4 bases short and J 3 bases short, with 7 bases between. Looked up from germline, CDR1 is MDHEN and CDR2 is SYDVKM. CDR3 sequence reads: CASSSILNQPQHF. The CDR3 nucleotides read TGTGCCAGCAGTTCCATTCTCAATCAGCCCCAGCATTTT.

The V and J genes are TRBV27 and TRBJ2-5; no definite D call. Trimming shortened V by 4 bases and J by 2 bases, and 5 bases separated the two germline ends. The length of the CDR3 is 12 residues. Per the germline V gene, CDR1 is MNHEY and CDR2 is SMNVEV (reference sequence). CDR3 residues: CASSSPQETQYF. DNA for the CDR3: TGTGCCAGCAGTTCACCTCAAGAGACCCAGTACTTC.

This chain uses TRBV20-1 with TRBJ2-7; TRBD2 aligns across 12 bases. The CDR3 sequence is 13 residues long. CDR1 DFQATT and CDR2 SNEGSKA come from the germline V gene (reference sequence). The CDR3 here is CLTSGRKNYEQYF. CDR3 bases: TGCCTAACTAGCGGGAGGAAAAACTACGAGCAGTACTTC.

In DNA, the CDR3 is TGTGCCAGCAGCTTAGAGAAGGGCTACCCAAAGAGCACAGATACGCAGTATTTT. The encoded protein is CASSLEKGYPKSTDTQYF. V and J are TRBV11-2 and TRBJ2-3, with unresolved D. CDR1 and CDR2 (germline): SGHAT, FQNNGV. The CDR3 extends over 18 amino acids. The ends were cut back, 0 bases at V and 0 bases at J, with 16 bases in the middle.

Written as DNA, the CDR3 is TGCAGTGACAGGGGGGGCTATGGCTACACCTTC. As protein: CSDRGGYGYTF. J is TRBJ1-2 and V is TRBV20-1; the match to TRBD1 covers 8 bases. The CDR3 has 11 residues. Per germline, CDR1 DFQATT and CDR2 SNEGSKA (reference sequence). The V gene end was trimmed by 7 bases and the J gene end by 4 bases; junction bases not matched to a gene: 2.

The CDR3 DNA reads as TGTGCCAGCAGTCTTCTGTCCCCCGGGACAGGACTGAACACTGAAGCTTTCTTT. As protein: CASSLLSPGTGLNTEAFF. The chain carries TRBV28 and TRBJ1-1, with 8 bases identical to TRBD1. The CDR3 is made up of 18 amino acids. With V trimmed by 5 bases and J by 0 bases, 14 bases remained unmatched. The germline gives CDR1 MDHEN, CDR2 SYDVKM.